Below are 26 T cell receptor beta chains sequenced from a single sample in a study of blood T cell repertoires in COVID-19. The data were produced by immunoSEQ multiplex PCR, yet TCRdb's version contains in-frame clones alone and is incomplete. The table includes 55,000 or so clones, more than 70% detected once. Material: peripheral blood. These TCRs come from a man in his fifties or sixties with active COVID-19.

The chain has TRBV4-1 and TRBJ2-1; D perhaps matches TRBD2 (5 bases). The CDR3 covers 12 residues. Between the trimmed V and J ends, which lost 6 bases and 5 bases, there was a span of 8 bases. CDR1 and CDR2 (germline): MGHRA, YSYEKL. CDR3 in DNA: TGCGCCAGCAGTTCCGGGAACAATGAGCAGTTCTTC. Translation: CASSSGNNEQFF.

This sequence joins TRBV5-8 and TRBJ2-5, with 7 nucleotides matching TRBD1. The V segment lost 2 bases and the J segment 1 base; nucleotides outside the gene matches: 11. This CDR3 is 17 amino acids long. The germline V gene has CDR1 SGHTS and CDR2 YDEGEE. The CDR3 protein is CASSFPSRKGAQETQYF. The CDR3 nucleotides read TGTGCCAGCAGCTTCCCTTCTAGGAAGGGGGCCCAAGAGACCCAGTACTTC. Based on the CDR3 plus reference TRBV5-8 and TRBJ2-5, the full variable domain is EAGVTQSPTHLIKTRGQQATLRCSPISGHTSVYWYQQALGLGLQFLLWYDEGEERNRGNFPPRFSGRQFPNYSSELNVNALELEDSALYLCASSFPSRKGAQETQYFGPGTRLLVL.

This clone was seen once. The chain employs TRBV14 and TRBJ2-7; TRBD1 aligns across 10 bases. The junction had 5 bases not matched to a gene; V was cut back by 1 base and J by 5 bases. CDR1 SGHDN and CDR2 FVKESK come from the germline V gene. CDR3 size: 15 residues. The CDR3 nucleotides are TGTGCCAGCAGCCAAGCGGGACAGGGGCTCGACGAGCAGTACTTC. Residues: CASSQAGQGLDEQYF. Looking up the rest from reference TRBV14 and TRBJ2-7 gives the full variable domain: EAGVTQFPSHSVIEKGQTVTLRCDPISGHDNLYWYRRVMGKEIKFLLHFVKESKQDESGMPNNRFLAERTGGTYSTLKVQPAELEDSGVYFCASSQAGQGLDEQYFGPGTRLTVT.

This clone was observed a handful of times. Germline and junction disagree at one end, which may indicate a read error. V is TRBV6-5 and J is TRBJ1-5; D gene uncertain. Germline assignment: CDR1 MNHEY and CDR2 SVGAGI. The CDR3 runs 13 residues. Written as DNA, the CDR3 is TGTGCCAGCAGTTTGACAAGTTTTCAGACCCAGCATTTT. Amino acid sequence: CASSLTSFQTQHF.

This clone showed up just a few times. The chain joins TRBV12-3 or TRBV12-4 to TRBJ2-3; D is possibly TRBD2 (6 bases). V gave up 8 bases and J gave up 5 bases, with 11 bases separating them. The CDR3 is 12 residues long. The CDR3 protein is CASGTSGDTQYF. CDR3 sequence (DNA): TGTGCCAGCGGGACTTCCGGAGATACGCAGTATTTT.

The CDR3 loop reads CASSPRTGGTYEQYF. The DNA of the CDR3 is TGTGCCAGCAGTCCGAGGACAGGGGGGACCTACGAGCAGTACTTC. This chain connects TRBV6-2 or TRBV6-3 to TRBJ2-7; TRBD1 aligns across 10 bases. Trimming cost V 5 bases and J 2 bases; bases outside gene matches: 6. CDR3 size: 15 residues. Germline V gives CDR1 MNHEY, CDR2 SVGEGT.

The chain combines TRBV11-2 with TRBJ2-5; D might be TRBD2 (5 bases). Deletions cut 4 bases from V and 5 bases from J, with 8 bases between. CDR1 is SGHAT, CDR2 FQNNGV, per germline. The CDR3 is made up of 12 amino acids. The CDR3 DNA reads TGTGCCAGCAGCTCACCGGGGGAGACCCAGTACTTC. Its translation: CASSSPGETQYF.

The J gene is TRBJ2-7, the V gene TRBV5-1; 11 bases agree with TRBD2. The V segment lost 5 bases and the J segment 6 bases; nucleotides outside the gene matches: 10. The CDR3 is 15 residues long. CDR1 is SGHRS, CDR2 YFSETQ, per germline. Here the CDR3 reads CASRYSGRASLEQYF. In DNA form, the CDR3 reads TGCGCCAGCAGATATAGCGGGAGGGCCTCCCTCGAGCAGTACTTC.

This clone was recorded a few times. The gene calls are TRBV6-1 and TRBJ2-2; D not resolved. Germline values: CDR1 MNHNS, CDR2 SASEGT. This CDR3 spans 14 amino acids. Trimming removed 0 bases from V and 4 bases from J, with 6 bases in between. This CDR3 reads CASSEAGLTGELFF. CDR3 sequence (DNA): TGTGCCAGCAGTGAAGCGGGCCTCACCGGGGAGCTGTTTTTT.

V usage is TRBV12-5 and J usage is TRBJ2-3; D is perhaps TRBD2 (6 bases). CDR3 length: 15 amino acids. The V gene's germline CDR1 is LGHNT and CDR2 FRNRAP. V was shortened by 3 bases and J by 4 bases, with 14 bases between the two germline ends. The CDR3 region has the DNA TGTGCTAGTGGTTTTAGCGGAGGTCTGCCAGATACGCAGTATTTT. Protein product: CASGFSGGLPDTQYF.

The chain couples TRBV11-1 to TRBJ2-4, with 9 bases that match TRBD2. The trim removed 1 base at V and 14 bases at J, leaving 12 bases unmatched. This CDR3 region has 15 residues. Germline V gene lookup returns CDR1 SGHAT and CDR2 FQDESV (reference sequence). The CDR3 reads CASSLGLTSGPGKYF. For the CDR3, the DNA is TGTGCCAGCAGCTTAGGGTTGACTAGCGGCCCTGGCAAGTACTTC.

V is TRBV19 and J is TRBJ2-5; 13 bases are shared with TRBD2. Germline V gene sequence: CDR1 LNHDA, CDR2 SQIVND (reference sequence). The V segment lost 5 bases and the J segment 4 bases; nucleotides outside the gene matches: 1. This CDR3 contains 14 residues. The CDR3 reads CASSGLAGAETQYF. The CDR3 DNA reads TGTGCCAGTAGTGGACTAGCGGGAGCAGAGACCCAGTACTTC.

To note about this clone: One junction end disagrees with the germline gene, perhaps due to a read error. V and J are TRBV6-1 and TRBJ2-1; 7 nucleotides match TRBD2. Germline values: CDR1 MNHNS, CDR2 SASEGT. CDR3 length: 15 residues. The CDR3 nucleotides are TGTGCCAGCAGTGAAGGCGGGAGTTTCTACGATGAGCAGTTCTTC. This gives the protein CASSEGGSFYDEQFF.

The chain uses TRBV9 and TRBJ2-5, with D possibly being TRBD2 (5 bases). Germline V gene sequence: CDR1 SGDLS, CDR2 YYNGEE. Trimming removed 4 bases from V and 2 bases from J, with 12 bases in between. The CDR3 spans 14 residues. DNA for the CDR3: TGTGCCAGCAGCCCCCTAGCTGCTCAAGAGACCCAGTACTTC. This gives the protein CASSPLAAQETQYF.

V and J are TRBV6-5 and TRBJ2-3; weak D call: TRBD2 (6 bases). The CDR3 has 14 residues. The V end lost 6 bases, the J end lost 1 base, and 11 bases lay between the germline ends. The germline gives CDR1 MNHEY, CDR2 SVGAGI. CDR3 in DNA: TGTGCCAGCAGGCGGGACCGACGCACAGATACGCAGTATTTT. Amino acid sequence: CASRRDRRTDTQYF.

The rearrangement links TRBV30 to TRBJ2-6, with 9 bases fitting TRBD1. Germline-derived CDR1 and CDR2 are GTSNPN and SVGIG (reference sequence). The CDR3 length is 19 residues. V gave up 0 bases and J gave up 3 bases; unmatched junction bases: 12. The DNA for the CDR3 is TGTGCCTGGAGTGTAATTTGGGACAGGGTTCGCTATGGGGCCAACGTCCTGACTTTC. It is translated as CAWSVIWDRVRYGANVLTF.

The chain carries TRBV5-1 and TRBJ2-1; 9 nucleotides align to TRBD2. From germline, CDR1 is SGHRS and CDR2 YFSETQ. The V segment lost 5 bases and the J segment 7 bases; nucleotides outside the gene matches: 10. CDR3 length equals 15 residues. This CDR3 reads CASSRPGTSFNEQFF. CDR3 bases: TGCGCCAGCAGTCGACCCGGGACTAGCTTTAATGAGCAGTTCTTC.

This clone was counted once. The CDR3 sequence is CASSLAGRETQYF. Here the CDR3 DNA reads TGCGCCAGCAGCTTGGCAGGCCGGGAGACCCAGTACTTC. The V call is TRBV5-1, the J call TRBJ2-5; D uncertain. V was clipped by 0 bases and J by 5 bases, with 8 bases between them. The CDR3 totals 13 residues. CDR1 and CDR2 (germline): SGHRS, YFSETQ.

The chain is built from TRBV7-3 and TRBJ2-1; TRBD2 might be the D (6 bases). Germline-derived CDR1 and CDR2 are SGHTA and FQGTGA. V lost 1 base and J lost 5, with 9 bases in between. The CDR3 is 14 amino acids. The CDR3, as DNA: TGTGCCAGCAGCTTAAGTAGCGGAAACAATGAGCAGTTCTTC. This encodes CASSLSSGNNEQFF. Variable domain in full (rest from reference TRBV7-3 and TRBJ2-1): GAGVSQTPSNKVTEKGKYVELRCDPISGHTALYWYRQSLGQGPEFLIYFQGTGAADDSGLPNDRFFAVRPEGSVSTLKIQRTERGDSAVYLCASSLSSGNNEQFFGPGTRLTVL.

V usage is TRBV6-6 and J usage is TRBJ2-3; 12 bases match TRBD2. Germline V gene data show CDR1 as MNHNY and CDR2 as SVGAGI (reference sequence). V lost 5 bases, J lost 6 bases, and 3 bases stayed unmatched. CDR3 length equals 14 residues. The CDR3 reads CASSKLAGGDTQYF. The CDR3 DNA follows: TGTGCCAGCAGTAAACTAGCGGGAGGTGATACGCAGTATTTT.

This clone was detected only once. The CDR3 is CASSQPKGTGYRETQYF. DNA for the CDR3: TGTGCCAGCAGCCAGCCCAAAGGGACAGGGTATCGAGAGACCCAGTACTTC. The chain has TRBV3-1 (or the pseudogene TRBV3-2) and TRBJ2-5; 9 positions match TRBD1. Germline CDR1 LGHDT, CDR2 YNNKEL (reference sequence). The CDR3 contains 17 residues. Losses at the gene ends were 3 bases for V and 4 bases for J; bases not matched to a gene: 12.

In the case of this clone: One junction end disagrees with the germline gene, perhaps due to a read error. The chain uses TRBV11-2 and TRBJ2-7; 7 positions agree with TRBD1. CDR1 and CDR2 (germline): SGHAT, FQNNGV. The CDR3 contains 12 residues. This chain's CDR3 is CASRLGGHEQYF. Written as DNA, the CDR3 is TGTGCCAGCAGATTAGGGGGCCACGAGCAGTACTTC.

The chain couples TRBV7-3 to TRBJ2-1; TRBD2 aligns across 8 bases. V was pared by 3 bases and J by 0 bases, with 4 bases of the junction left unmatched. Germline CDR1 and CDR2: SGHTA and FQGTGA. This CDR3 has 16 residues. Written as DNA, the CDR3 is TGTGCCAGCAGCTTCGGGGGGGAGAGCTCCTACAATGAGCAGTTCTTC. This translates into CASSFGGESSYNEQFF.

This clone was counted a single time. The chain joins TRBV4-1 to TRBJ2-4, with D possibly matching TRBD2 (5 bases). CDR1 is MGHRA, CDR2 YSYEKL, per germline. This CDR3 is 18 amino acids long. V was pared by 0 bases and J by 0 bases, with 15 bases between. The DNA of the CDR3 is TGCGCCAGCAGCCAAGATAAAGGCCTAGCTCTAGCCAAAAACATTCAGTACTTC. Translation gives CASSQDKGLALAKNIQYF.

V usage is TRBV5-1 and J usage is TRBJ1-1; D gene ambiguous. Germline V CDR1 and CDR2: SGHRS, YFSETQ. V lost 4 bases, J lost 3 bases, and 13 bases lay in between. The CDR3 runs to 14 residues. The chain's CDR3 is CASSQDGRYTEAFF. The DNA for the CDR3 is TGCGCCAGCAGCCAAGACGGGAGGTACACTGAAGCTTTCTTT. Complete variable domain (other parts from reference TRBV5-1 and TRBJ1-1): KAGVTQTPRYLIKTRGQQVTLSCSPISGHRSVSWYQQTPGQGLQFLFEYFSETQRNKGNFPGRFSGRQFSNSRSEMNVSTLELGDSALYLCASSQDGRYTEAFFGQGTRLTVV.

This sequence joins TRBV7-9 and TRBJ2-2; TRBD1 is a possible D gene (6 bases). The V gene's germline CDR1 is SEHNR and CDR2 FQNEAQ (reference sequence). The CDR3 totals 15 residues. The germline V and J ends were trimmed by 4 bases and 5 bases, with 14 bases remaining between them. CDR3 sequence: CASSSRGKETGELFF. DNA of the CDR3: TGTGCCAGCAGCTCTAGGGGGAAGGAGACCGGGGAGCTGTTTTTT. The full variable domain, in which reference TRBV7-9 and TRBJ2-2 provide the parts outside the CDR3, is DTGVSQNPRHKITKRGQNVTFRCDPISEHNRLYWYRQTLGQGPEFLTYFQNEAQLEKSRLLSDRFSAERPKGSFSTLEIQRTEQGDSAMYLCASSSRGKETGELFFGEGSRLTVL.